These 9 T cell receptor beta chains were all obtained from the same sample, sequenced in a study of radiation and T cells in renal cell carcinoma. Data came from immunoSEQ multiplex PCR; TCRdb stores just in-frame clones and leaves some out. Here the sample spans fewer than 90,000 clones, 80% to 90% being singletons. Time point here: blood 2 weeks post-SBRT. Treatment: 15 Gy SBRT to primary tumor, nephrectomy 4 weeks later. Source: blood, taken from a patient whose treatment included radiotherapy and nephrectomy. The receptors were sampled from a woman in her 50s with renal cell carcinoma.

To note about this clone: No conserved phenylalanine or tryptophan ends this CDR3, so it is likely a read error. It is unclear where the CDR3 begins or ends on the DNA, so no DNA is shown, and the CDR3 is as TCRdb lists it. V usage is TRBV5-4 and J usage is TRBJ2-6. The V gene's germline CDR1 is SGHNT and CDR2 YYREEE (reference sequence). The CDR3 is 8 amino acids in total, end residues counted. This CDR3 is CASSLGWD.

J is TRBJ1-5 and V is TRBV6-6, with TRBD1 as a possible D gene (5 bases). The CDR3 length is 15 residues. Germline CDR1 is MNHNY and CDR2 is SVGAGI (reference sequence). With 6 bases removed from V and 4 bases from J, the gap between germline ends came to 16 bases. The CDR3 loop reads CASSLRDGINQPQHF. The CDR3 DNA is TGTGCCAGCAGCCTCAGGGACGGAATAAATCAGCCCCAGCATTTT.

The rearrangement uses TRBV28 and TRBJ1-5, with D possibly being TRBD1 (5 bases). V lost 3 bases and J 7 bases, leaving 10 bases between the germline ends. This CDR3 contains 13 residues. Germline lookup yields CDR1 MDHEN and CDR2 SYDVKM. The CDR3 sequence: CASSFRGRQPQHF. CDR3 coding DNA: TGTGCCAGCAGTTTCCGGGGACGGCAGCCCCAGCATTTT.

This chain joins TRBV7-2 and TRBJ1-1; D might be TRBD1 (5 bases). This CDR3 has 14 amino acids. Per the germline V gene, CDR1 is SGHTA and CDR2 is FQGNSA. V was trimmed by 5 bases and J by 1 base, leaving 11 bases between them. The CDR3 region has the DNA TGTGCCAGCAGCCCGGGACGGGCGAACACTGAAGCTTTCTTT. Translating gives CASSPGRANTEAFF.

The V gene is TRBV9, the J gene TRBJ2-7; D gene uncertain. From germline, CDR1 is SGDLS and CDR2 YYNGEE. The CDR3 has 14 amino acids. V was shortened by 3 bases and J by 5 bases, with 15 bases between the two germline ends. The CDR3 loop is CASSGLGWSDEQYF. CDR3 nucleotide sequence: TGTGCCAGCAGCGGATTGGGGTGGTCGGACGAGCAGTACTTC.

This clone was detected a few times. CDR3 amino acids: CASRGDGQQPQHF. In DNA, the CDR3 is TGTGCCAGCAGAGGGGACGGTCAACAGCCCCAGCATTTT. The V gene is TRBV28, the J gene TRBJ1-5; D is possibly TRBD1 (5 bases). The germline CDR1 and CDR2 sequences are MDHEN and SYDVKM. This CDR3 has 13 amino acids. V was cut by 6 bases and J by 7 bases, with 13 bases left in between.

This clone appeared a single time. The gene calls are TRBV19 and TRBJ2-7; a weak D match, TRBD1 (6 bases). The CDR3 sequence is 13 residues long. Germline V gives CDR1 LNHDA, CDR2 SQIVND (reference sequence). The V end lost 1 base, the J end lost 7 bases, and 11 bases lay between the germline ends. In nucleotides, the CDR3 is TGTGCCAGTAGTATAGGGACAGCCAGAGAGCAGTACTTC. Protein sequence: CASSIGTAREQYF.

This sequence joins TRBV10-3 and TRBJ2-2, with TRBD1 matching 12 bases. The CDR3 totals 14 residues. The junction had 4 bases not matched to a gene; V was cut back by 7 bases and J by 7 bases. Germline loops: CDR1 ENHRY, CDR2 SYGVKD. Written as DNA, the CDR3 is TGTGCCATCAAGGGGACAGGGGGCTTCGGGGAGCTGTTTTTT. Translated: CAIKGTGGFGELFF.

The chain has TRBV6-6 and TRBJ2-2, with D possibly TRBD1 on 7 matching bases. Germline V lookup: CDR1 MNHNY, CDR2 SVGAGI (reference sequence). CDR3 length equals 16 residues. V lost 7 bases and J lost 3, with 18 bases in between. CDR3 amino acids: CASIHGRQGYTGELFF. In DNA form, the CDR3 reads TGTGCCAGCATTCACGGGAGACAGGGATACACCGGGGAGCTGTTTTTT.